A selection of T cell receptor beta chains follows, all from one sample in a study of OX40 agonist ivuxolimab in advanced cancers. TCRdb's copy holds only in-frame clones and misses some; the assay was immunoSEQ multiplex PCR. Of some 100,000 clones listed, more than 85% are singletons. The input for sequencing was CD4+ or CD8+ T cells sorted from blood, taken in a trial of the OX40 agonist ivuxolimab. The receptor source for this set is an adult with an advanced solid tumor such as melanoma, head and neck, liver or kidney cancer. CDR3s include the opening cysteine and the closing phenylalanine or tryptophan. A D gene is named only where the DNA matches it firmly. The listing skips clone size in some rows; elsewhere it reads once, few, many or a size class.

TRBV30,TRBJ2-3,NA,NA,TGTGCCGGTGGACGGAGCACAGATACGCAGTATTTT,CAGGRSTDTQYF
TRBV18,TRBJ2-5,NA,NA,TGTGCCAGCTCACCACCGAACTACCAAGAGACCCAGTACTTC,CASSPPNYQETQYF
TRBV19,TRBJ2-1,TRBD2,NA,TGTGCCAGTAGACGACTAGCGGGGGCCAATGAGCAGTTCTTC,CASRRLAGANEQFF
TRBV29-1,TRBJ1-5,NA,NA,TGCAGCGTTGAGATCAGGAATAGCAATCAGCCCCAGCATTTT,CSVEIRNSNQPQHF
TRBV7-3,TRBJ2-1,TRBD2,NA,TGTGCCAGCAGCTTACTAGCGGCTACCTACAATGAGCAGTTCTTC,CASSLLAATYNEQFF
TRBV27,TRBJ2-6,TRBD2,NA,TGTGCCAGCACCTCGACTAGCGGGAGGGCTGGGGCCAACGTCCTGACTTTC,CASTSTSGRAGANVLTF
TRBV4-3,TRBJ1-5,NA,NA,TGCGCCAGCAGCCAAGGGGGTGGGCAGCCCCAGCATTTT,CASSQGGGQPQHF
TRBV11-2,TRBJ2-5,TRBD1,NA,TGTGCCAGCAGCGTAGACAGGGGGGGGGAGACCCAGTACTTC,CASSVDRGGETQYF
TRBV7-9,TRBJ2-5,TRBD1,NA,TGTGCCAGCAGCTTATCCGGGACAGCTCAAGAGACCCAGTACTTC,CASSLSGTAQETQYF
TRBV28,TRBJ1-5,NA,once,TGTGCCAGCAGTTTATCTGATCAGCCCCAGCATTTT,CASSLSDQPQHF
TRBV27,TRBJ1-5,TRBD1,NA,TGTGCCAGCAGTTACCGGGACAGAAATCAGCCCCAGCATTTT,CASSYRDRNQPQHF
TRBV5-1,TRBJ1-1,NA,NA,TGCGCCAGCAGCTTGATGGCAGGGAAGAGCGCTGAAGCTTTCTTT,CASSLMAGKSAEAFF
TRBV7-8,TRBJ2-3,NA,NA,TGTGCCAGCAGCTTATTAATGAACTACCGTAGCACAGATACGCAGTATTTT,CASSLLMNYRSTDTQYF
TRBV19,TRBJ2-7,TRBD2,few,TGTGCCAGTATGAGGACTAGCGGGACCTACGAGCAGTACTTC,CASMRTSGTYEQYF
TRBV6-4,TRBJ2-2,NA,NA,TGTGCCAATTGTGTACTAGGGCAGGGTTACACCGGGGAGCTGTTTTTT,CANCVLGQGYTGELFF
TRBV4-1,TRBJ1-3,NA,NA,TGCGCCAGCAGCCACCCCGTGGGGGGCCTGCCCTCTGGAAACACCATATATTTT,CASSHPVGGLPSGNTIYF
TRBV28,TRBJ1-2,NA,NA,TGTGCCAGCAGTTTGGAGACTTCCATTAACTATGGCTACACCTTC,CASSLETSINYGYTF
TRBV28,TRBJ1-1,NA,NA,TGTGCCAGCAGTTTAAGGGACACTGAAGCTTTCTTT,CASSLRDTEAFF
TRBV28,TRBJ1-2,NA,NA,TGTGCCAGCAGTCCCGGAGGCTATGGCTACACCTTC,CASSPGGYGYTF
TRBV7-2,TRBJ2-7,TRBD1,NA,TGTGCCAGCAGCTTTCGGGACAGGTTCACCTACGAGCAGTACTTC,CASSFRDRFTYEQYF
TRBV18,TRBJ1-5,NA,NA,TGTGCCAGCTCACCATTAGGGATTGGCAATCAGCCCCAGCATTTT,CASSPLGIGNQPQHF
TRBV9,TRBJ2-1,TRBD2,NA,TGTGCCAGCAGCGTAGCAGGCCGGGAGGGCCTGAATGAGCAGTTCTTC,CASSVAGREGLNEQFF